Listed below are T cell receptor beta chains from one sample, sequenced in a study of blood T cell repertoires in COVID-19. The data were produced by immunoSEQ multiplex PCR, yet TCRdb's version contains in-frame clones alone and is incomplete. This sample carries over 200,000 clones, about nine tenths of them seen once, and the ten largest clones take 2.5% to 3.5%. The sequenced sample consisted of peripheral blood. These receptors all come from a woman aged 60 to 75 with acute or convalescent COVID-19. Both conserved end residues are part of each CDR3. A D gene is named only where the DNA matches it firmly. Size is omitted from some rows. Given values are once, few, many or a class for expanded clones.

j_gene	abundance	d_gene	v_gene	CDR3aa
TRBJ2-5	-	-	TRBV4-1	CASSQGGQETQYF
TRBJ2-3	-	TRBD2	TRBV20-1	CSASSTSGRTDTQYF
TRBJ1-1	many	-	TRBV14	CASSQNTEAFF
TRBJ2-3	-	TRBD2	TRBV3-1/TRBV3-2	CASSQTLAGTDTQYF
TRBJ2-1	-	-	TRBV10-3	CAISGFSDNNEQFF
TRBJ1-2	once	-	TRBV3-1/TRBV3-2	CASSPYRETNYGYTF
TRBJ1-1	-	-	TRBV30	CAQGGRGFMNTEAFF
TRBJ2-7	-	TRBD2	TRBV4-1	CASSQDPRTSGATYEQYF
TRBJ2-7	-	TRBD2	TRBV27	CASSFSLTSGNSYEQYF
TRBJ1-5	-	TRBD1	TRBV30	CAWSEGLDRGRRPQHF
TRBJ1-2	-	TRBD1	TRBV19	CASSTPGTAKYGYTF
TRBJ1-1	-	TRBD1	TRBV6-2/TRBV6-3	CASSPLPDRVKTEAFF
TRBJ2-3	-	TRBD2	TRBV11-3	CASSLAVTSGSYTQYF
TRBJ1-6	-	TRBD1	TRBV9	CASSVAGQGWSPLHF
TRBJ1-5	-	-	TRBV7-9	CASSLAGSGSNQPQHF
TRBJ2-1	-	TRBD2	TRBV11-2	CASSPTRLAGGSYNEQFF
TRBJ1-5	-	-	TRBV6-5	CASRTGLGQPQHF
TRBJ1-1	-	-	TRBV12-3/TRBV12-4	CASSFGRNTEAFF
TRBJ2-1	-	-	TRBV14	CASSQVGPHNEQFF
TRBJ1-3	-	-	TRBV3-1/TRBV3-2	CASSHDRSSGNTIYF
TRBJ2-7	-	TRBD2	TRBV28	CASSQTSGGSYEQYF
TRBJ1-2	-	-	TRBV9	CASSFSTGNPPRRPQNYGYTF
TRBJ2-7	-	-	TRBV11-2	CASSYGVLSYEQYF
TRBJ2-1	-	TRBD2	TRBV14	CASSQASGGAEQFF
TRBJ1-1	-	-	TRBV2	CASSDLVGRTEAFF
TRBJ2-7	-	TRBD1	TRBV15	CATSRDMGTGVYEQYF
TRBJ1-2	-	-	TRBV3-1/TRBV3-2	CASSHATGLEVDGYTF
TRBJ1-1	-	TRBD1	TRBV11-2	CASSLVGTALEAFF
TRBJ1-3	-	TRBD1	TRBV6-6	CASSSTGGLGNTIYF
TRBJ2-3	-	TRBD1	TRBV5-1	CASSPGGRGTSTDTQYF
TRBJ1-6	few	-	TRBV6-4	CASSDQGSSPLHF
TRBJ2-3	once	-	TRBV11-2	CASSEQSTRTDTQYF
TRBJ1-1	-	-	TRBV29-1	CSVLRRQNTEAFF
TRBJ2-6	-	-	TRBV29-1	CSVERGGANVLTF
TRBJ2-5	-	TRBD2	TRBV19	CASSMSGGGRIRETQYF
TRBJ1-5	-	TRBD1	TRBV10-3	CAISAGGSQPQHF
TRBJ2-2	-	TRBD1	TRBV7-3	CASSLSPTGGGELFF
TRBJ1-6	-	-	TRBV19	CASSMGQYNSPLHF
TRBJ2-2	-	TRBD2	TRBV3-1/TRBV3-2	CASSQEGTSGRAAGELFF
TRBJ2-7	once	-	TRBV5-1	CASSLQGPYEQYF
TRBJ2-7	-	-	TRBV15	CATSRDYTGTSIIYEQYF
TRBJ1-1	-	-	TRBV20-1	CSAPGTQAFF
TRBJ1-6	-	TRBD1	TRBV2	CASGTGYNSPLHF
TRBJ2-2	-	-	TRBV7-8	CASSSHTGELFF
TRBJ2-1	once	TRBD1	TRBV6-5	CASRLGQHNEQFF
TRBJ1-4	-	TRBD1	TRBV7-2	CASSLAGQGAWNEKLFF
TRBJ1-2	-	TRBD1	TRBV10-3	CAIKKDGQGSYGYTF
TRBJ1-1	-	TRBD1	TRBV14	CASSQRTGNTEAFF
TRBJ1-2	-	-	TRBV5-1	CASSPSANYGYTF
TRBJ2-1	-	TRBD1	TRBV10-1	CASSPRDRGPDEQFF
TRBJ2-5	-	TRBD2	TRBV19	CASSTRTSGSSETQYF
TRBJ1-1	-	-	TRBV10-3	CAIRKGPDTEAFF
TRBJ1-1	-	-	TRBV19	CASSIPGGMNTEAFF
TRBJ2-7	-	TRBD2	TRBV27	CASSTTSAHSYEQYF
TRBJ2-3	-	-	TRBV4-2	CASSVSRSTDTQYF